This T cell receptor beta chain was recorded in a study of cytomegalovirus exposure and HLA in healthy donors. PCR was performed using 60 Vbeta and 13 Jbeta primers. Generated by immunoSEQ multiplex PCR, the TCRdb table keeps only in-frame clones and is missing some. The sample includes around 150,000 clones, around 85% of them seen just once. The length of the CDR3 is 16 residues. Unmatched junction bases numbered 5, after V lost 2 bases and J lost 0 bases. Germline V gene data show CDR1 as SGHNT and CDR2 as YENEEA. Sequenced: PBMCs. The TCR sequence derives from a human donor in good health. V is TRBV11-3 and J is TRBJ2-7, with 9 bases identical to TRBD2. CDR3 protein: CASSLNPSGVSYEQYF. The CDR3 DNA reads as TGTGCCAGCAGCTTAAACCCTAGCGGGGTCTCCTACGAGCAGTACTTC. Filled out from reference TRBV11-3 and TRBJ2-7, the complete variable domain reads EAGVVQSPRYKIIEKKQPVAFWCNPISGHNTLYWYLQNLGQGPELLIRYENEEAVDDSQLPKDRFSAERLKGVDSTLKIQPAELGDSAVYLCASSLNPSGVSYEQYFGPGTRLTVT.